Shown below are 21 T cell receptor beta chains from a single sample sequenced in a study of T cells after yellow fever vaccination. Each CDR3 protein is one row after TCRdb ran MiXCR on the 5' RACE reads. The sample has about 260,000 distinct CDR3 sequences, around 5.3% seen once. The sequences come from CD4+ T cells sorted from PBMCs, collected on the day of the yellow fever booster vaccination. These TCRs come from a man younger than 30 who received the YFV17D yellow fever vaccine.

This clonotype was recorded many times. V gene TRBV14 combines with J gene TRBJ2-7; D may be TRBD1 (6 bases). CDR1 and CDR2 (germline): SGHDN, FVKESK. V lost 4 bases to trimming and J lost 2 bases, with 15 bases between them. The CDR3 contains 15 residues. CDR3 sequence (DNA): TGTGCCAGCAGCCGAGAACCCAGGGGCCCCTACGAGCAGTACTTC. This encodes CASSREPRGPYEQYF.

This clonotype was counted only a few times. The gene calls are TRBV6-5 and TRBJ2-7, with 13 bases fitting TRBD2. The CDR3 covers 16 residues. Germline V gene data show CDR1 as MNHEY and CDR2 as SVGAGI. J lost 7 bases, V lost 6 bases, and 12 bases had no gene match. The CDR3, as DNA: TGTGCCAGCAGCCGCACTGGGACTAGCGGGATCCGGGAGCAGTACGTC. It specifies CASSRTGTSGIREQYV.

The chain joins TRBV7-2 to TRBJ2-1; 8 bases agree with TRBD1. V lost 6 bases to trimming and J lost 4 bases; unmatched junction nucleotides: 11. The germline V gene encodes CDR1 SGHTA and CDR2 FQGNSA. The CDR3 has 16 amino acids. CDR3 sequence (DNA): TGTGCCAGCAGTCCCGCCGGGACAGGAGCTTACAATGAGCAGTTCTTC. Protein sequence: CASSPAGTGAYNEQFF.

This clonotype came up a few times. The rearrangement uses TRBV6-4 and TRBJ2-5, with 10 nucleotides matching TRBD2. Germline assignment: CDR1 MRHNA and CDR2 SNTAGT. With 8 bases clipped from V and 4 bases from J, the junction kept 13 bases outside the gene matches. The CDR3 extends over 16 amino acids. CDR3 sequence (DNA): TGTGCCAGCCGCCTTGAGCGGGGGGGCCGCTCAGAGACCCAGTACTTC. Its protein product is CASRLERGGRSETQYF.

Only a few counts were recorded for this clonotype. The V gene is TRBV6-6, the J gene TRBJ1-1; TRBD1 matches at 7 bases. CDR3 length: 12 residues. Germline V gene sequence: CDR1 MNHNY, CDR2 SVGAGI (reference sequence). The V gene end was trimmed by 5 bases and the J gene end by 11 bases; junction bases not matched to a gene: 8. The CDR3 DNA follows: TGTGCCAGCAGTCTGCAGGGGGGACAGGCTTTCTTT. Translating it yields CASSLQGGQAFF.

The table lists this clonotype with many counts. The chain couples TRBV25-1 to TRBJ1-6; D is uncertain. The CDR3 has 13 amino acids. Germline CDR1 and CDR2: MGHDK and SYGVNS. V was trimmed by 6 bases and J by 10 bases, leaving 13 bases between them. Here the CDR3 DNA reads TGTGCCAGCAGGACTTCGGGTGGATCACCCCTCCACTTT. It encodes CASRTSGGSPLHF.

The genes are TRBV20-1 and TRBJ2-7; maybe TRBD2 (5 bases). The CDR3 spans 15 residues. Trimming left V 0 bases short and J 0 bases short, with 12 bases between. Germline CDR1 and CDR2: DFQATT and SNEGSKA (reference sequence). In nucleotides, the CDR3 is TGCAGTGCTAGAGATACATGGGGAGCCTCCTACGAGCAGTACTTC. This sequence encodes CSARDTWGASYEQYF.

This clonotype turned up a few times. This chain links TRBV15 with TRBJ1-3; TRBD1 might be the D (6 bases). Trimming removed 3 bases at V and 3 bases at J, with 12 bases between. This CDR3 has 15 amino acids. Germline CDR1 and CDR2: LNHNV and YYDKDF (reference sequence). The CDR3 coding sequence is TGTGCCACCAGCAGGGACCAGGGGTTTGGAAACACCATATATTTT. This encodes CATSRDQGFGNTIYF.

V and J are TRBV20-1 and TRBJ2-1, with TRBD2 matching over 7 bases. Germline CDR1 is DFQATT and CDR2 is SNEGSKA (reference sequence). The CDR3 consists of 14 residues. The V segment lost 7 bases and the J segment 7 bases; nucleotides outside the gene matches: 13. The CDR3 DNA reads as TGCAGTGTAGGAACAGCGGGACGTCGGAATGAGCAGTTCTTC. This sequence encodes CSVGTAGRRNEQFF.

The chain uses TRBV6-1 and TRBJ1-4; D perhaps matches TRBD1 (5 bases). Trimming stripped 5 bases from V and 8 bases from J, with 15 bases between. CDR3 length equals 14 residues. In germline, CDR1 is MNHNS, CDR2 SASEGT. The CDR3 loop reads CASSSRPGPEKLFF. CDR3 sequence (DNA): TGTGCCAGCAGTAGTCGTCCGGGACCCGAAAAACTGTTTTTT.

This clonotype was seen more than once but under ten times. The V and J genes are TRBV6-1 and TRBJ2-1, with D perhaps matching TRBD2 (7 bases). The CDR3 runs 16 residues. Trimming shortened V by 8 bases and J by 4 bases, and 21 bases separated the two germline ends. Germline V gene data show CDR1 as MNHNS and CDR2 as SASEGT. The CDR3 bases are TGTGCCAGCTTTCCTGCGGGAGACAGGCGTTACAATGAGCAGTTCTTC. Translating it yields CASFPAGDRRYNEQFF.

The chain has TRBV18 and TRBJ1-1; the D gene is possibly TRBD1 (5 bases). The CDR3 length is 14 residues. Trimming left V 0 bases short and J 8 bases short, with 13 bases between. Germline assignment: CDR1 KGHSH and CDR2 LQKENI. Here the CDR3 reads CASSPPGEPREAFF. Written as DNA, the CDR3 is TGTGCCAGCTCACCACCAGGGGAGCCTCGGGAAGCTTTCTTT.

This clonotype was recorded a few times. This rearrangement joins TRBV5-1 to TRBJ2-6; TRBD1 aligns across 7 bases. The CDR3 covers 16 residues. CDR1 is SGHRS and CDR2 is YFSETQ in the germline V gene. V was clipped by 4 bases and J by 4 bases; unmatched bases: 8. CDR3 in amino acids: CASSEQGLRGANVLTF. CDR3 nucleotide sequence: TGCGCCAGCAGCGAACAGGGGCTGAGGGGGGCCAACGTCCTGACTTTC. Full variable domain (outside the CDR3, taken from reference TRBV5-1 and TRBJ2-6): KAGVTQTPRYLIKTRGQQVTLSCSPISGHRSVSWYQQTPGQGLQFLFEYFSETQRNKGNFPGRFSGRQFSNSRSEMNVSTLELGDSALYLCASSEQGLRGANVLTFGAGSRLTVL.

This clonotype was observed many times. This sequence joins TRBV6-6 and TRBJ1-6; a possible D gene is TRBD1 (5 bases). Germline values: CDR1 MNHNY, CDR2 SVGAGI (reference sequence). The CDR3 consists of 11 residues. V was shortened by 5 bases and J by 13 bases, with 9 bases between the two germline ends. The CDR3, as DNA: TGTGCCAGCAGTGCCCCAGGGCCCCTCCACTTT. This sequence encodes CASSAPGPLHF.

This clonotype was seen a few times. The chain has TRBV6-1 and TRBJ2-7; a possible D gene is TRBD2 (5 bases). The CDR3 is 14 amino acids. Trimming took 0 bases from V and 8 from J, leaving 14 bases between them. The germline V gene encodes CDR1 MNHNS and CDR2 SASEGT. The CDR3 DNA follows: TGTGCCAGCAGTGAAGCGCGGGCACTGACGCAGCAGTACGTC. Amino acid sequence: CASSEARALTQQYV.

V gene TRBV20-1 combines with J gene TRBJ2-3, with D maybe TRBD2 (5 bases). Germline CDR1 reads DFQATT; CDR2 reads SNEGSKA (reference sequence). The CDR3 loop spans 14 amino acids. V was clipped by 0 bases and J by 7 bases, with 14 bases between them. CDR3 protein: CSARDIFAGNTQYF. Here the CDR3 DNA reads TGCAGTGCTAGAGATATTTTTGCCGGGAATACGCAGTATTTT.

This clonotype was detected a few times. The chain recombines TRBV19 with TRBJ2-7; 7 bases match TRBD1. With V trimmed by 5 bases and J by 7 bases, 17 bases remained unmatched. Germline assignment: CDR1 LNHDA and CDR2 SQIVND (reference sequence). The CDR3 sequence is 16 residues long. This chain's CDR3 is CASSGPGDRAVGEQYF. Written as DNA, the CDR3 is TGTGCCAGTAGTGGACCTGGTGACAGGGCCGTGGGGGAGCAGTACTTC.

This clonotype was counted between two and nine times. The rearrangement uses TRBV29-1 and TRBJ2-5; 9 bases match TRBD2. CDR3 length equals 12 residues. Germline V gene sequence: CDR1 SQVTM, CDR2 ANQGSEA. Trimming took 4 bases from V and 8 from J; bases not matched to a gene: 5. The CDR3 nucleotides are TGCAGCGTTGCTAGCGGGGTAGATACCCAGTACTTC. Translating gives CSVASGVDTQYF.

There are many counts of this clonotype. V is TRBV10-3 and J is TRBJ2-7; tentatively, D is TRBD2 (6 bases). This CDR3 contains 15 residues. Germline V CDR1 and CDR2: ENHRY, SYGVKD. Deletions cut 3 bases from V and 2 bases from J, with 14 bases between. CDR3: CAISETGGGPYEQYF. The CDR3 DNA is TGTGCCATCAGTGAAACTGGAGGAGGGCCCTACGAGCAGTACTTC.

At least ten counts were recorded for this clonotype. This chain connects TRBV7-2 to TRBJ2-3; perhaps TRBD2 as D (5 bases). Germline V gene data show CDR1 as SGHTA and CDR2 as FQGNSA. Between the trimmed V and J ends, which lost 1 base and 8 bases, there was a span of 7 bases. The CDR3 runs to 12 residues. The CDR3 coding sequence is TGTGCCAGCAGCTTAGTCGGAGGTACGCAGTATTTT. This sequence encodes CASSLVGGTQYF.

This clonotype was seen only a few times. The chain combines TRBV6-5 with TRBJ1-3; 8 bases match TRBD1. The germline V gene encodes CDR1 MNHEY and CDR2 SVGAGI. CDR3 length equals 16 residues. V was pared by 5 bases and J by 3 bases, with 9 bases of the junction left unmatched. The CDR3 bases are TGTGCCAGCAGTCCCAGGGGGCAATGGGTTGGAAACACCATATATTTT. It encodes CASSPRGQWVGNTIYF.